One and the same sample provided the 11 T cell receptor beta chains below, sequenced in a study of T cell responses to AZD1222 COVID-19 vaccine. The data were produced by immunoSEQ multiplex PCR, yet TCRdb's version contains in-frame clones alone and is incomplete. The sample lists 150,000 to 200,000 clones, 80% to 95% seen once, with 1.3% to 1.5% in the top ten. The sample was peripheral blood, taken on day 0 of AZD1222 vaccination. Receptors originate from an adult in good health.

In nucleotides, the CDR3 is TGTGCCTGGAGTGTACGGGACAGACCGAACACTGAAGCTTTCTTT. It yields the protein CAWSVRDRPNTEAFF. The chain combines TRBV30 with TRBJ1-1; 7 bases agree with TRBD1. V shed 0 bases and J 1 base; nucleotides not matched to a gene: 5. The CDR3 is made up of 15 amino acids. Germline CDR1 reads GTSNPN; CDR2 reads SVGIG (reference sequence). The full variable domain, in which reference TRBV30 and TRBJ1-1 provide the parts outside the CDR3, is SQTIHQWPATLVQPVGSPLSLECTVEGTSNPNLYWYRQAAGRGLQLLFYSVGIGQISSEVPQNLSASRPQDRQFILSSKKLLLSDSGFYLCAWSVRDRPNTEAFFGQGTRLTVV.

This chain connects TRBV11-3 to TRBJ2-3, with a tentative D call TRBD2 (6 bases). This CDR3 is built from 15 residues. CDR1 SGHNT and CDR2 YENEEA come from the germline V gene. Trimming cost V 1 base and J 1 base, with 9 bases left between them. The CDR3 loop reads CASSLGGGGTDTQYF. The CDR3 DNA follows: TGTGCCAGCAGCTTAGGTGGCGGGGGCACAGATACGCAGTATTTT.

V usage is TRBV7-8 and J usage is TRBJ2-3; TRBD2 matches at 11 bases. V lost 5 bases and J lost 9; bases outside the gene matches: 13. The CDR3 spans 16 residues. The V gene's germline CDR1 is SGHVS and CDR2 FQNEAQ. CDR3 sequence reads: CASSHIAGGKAGTQYF. The CDR3 coding sequence is TGTGCCAGCAGCCACATAGCGGGGGGGAAGGCAGGAACGCAGTATTTT.

CDR3 in amino acids: CASSQETGQGLYYGYTF. CDR3 coding DNA: TGCGCCAGCAGCCAAGAAACGGGACAGGGATTATACTATGGCTACACCTTC. The chain links TRBV4-3 to TRBJ1-2, with TRBD1 matching over 9 bases. The V gene's germline CDR1 is LGHNA and CDR2 YSLEER. The CDR3 runs to 17 residues. With 0 bases clipped from V and 3 bases from J, the junction kept 8 bases outside the gene matches.

The rearrangement joins TRBV27 to TRBJ2-3; 8 bases fit TRBD2. The CDR3 totals 14 residues. The V gene's germline CDR1 is MNHEY and CDR2 SMNVEV (reference sequence). The J segment lost 3 bases and the V segment lost 5 bases, leaving 4 bases of the junction unmatched. The DNA for the CDR3 is TGTGCCAGCAGTAGAGCGGGAGCGACAGATACGCAGTATTTT. Translated, it gives CASSRAGATDTQYF.

The rearrangement uses TRBV7-2 and TRBJ2-5, with 8 bases identical to TRBD2. The CDR3 sequence is 15 residues long. CDR1 and CDR2 (germline): SGHTA, FQGNSA. The trim removed 4 bases at V and 5 bases at J, leaving 9 bases unmatched. The CDR3 loop is CASSSRGPSGETQYF. The DNA for the CDR3 is TGTGCCAGCAGCTCACGGGGGCCTAGCGGGGAGACCCAGTACTTC. Variable domain in full (rest from reference TRBV7-2 and TRBJ2-5): GAGVSQSPSNKVTEKGKDVELRCDPISGHTALYWYRQSLGQGLEFLIYFQGNSAPDKSGLPSDRFSAERTGGSVSTLTIQRTQQEDSAVYLCASSSRGPSGETQYFGPGTRLLVL.

This rearrangement joins TRBV5-1 to TRBJ1-2; no reliable D call. The CDR3 is 10 residues long. Trimming stripped 4 bases from V and 8 bases from J, with 6 bases between. Germline V gives CDR1 SGHRS, CDR2 YFSETQ. The CDR3 here is CASSPEGYTF. Here the CDR3 DNA reads TGCGCCAGCAGCCCTGAGGGCTACACCTTC.

The chain carries TRBV6-6 and TRBJ2-1; 9 bases match TRBD2. Looked up from germline, CDR1 is MNHNY and CDR2 is SVGAGI (reference sequence). CDR3 size: 14 residues. The J segment lost 10 bases and the V segment lost 7 bases, leaving 11 bases of the junction unmatched. The CDR3 nucleotides read TGTGCCAGCACCCTCGGAGTTAGCGGGGGCGAGCAGTTCTTC. Its protein is CASTLGVSGGEQFF.

This chain uses TRBV6-1 with TRBJ2-3, with 10 bases aligning to TRBD2. The CDR3 consists of 16 residues. Germline loops: CDR1 MNHNS, CDR2 SASEGT. Trimming removed 0 bases from V and 5 bases from J; junction bases left unmatched: 5. The CDR3 reads CASSEALAGVRDTQYF. The CDR3 nucleotides are TGTGCCAGCAGTGAAGCGCTAGCGGGAGTTCGAGATACGCAGTATTTT.

This chain links TRBV30 with TRBJ2-1; TRBD2 matches 8 bases. In germline, CDR1 is GTSNPN, CDR2 SVGIG (reference sequence). This CDR3 spans 13 amino acids. V shed 5 bases, J shed 8 bases, and the junction held 8 bases outside the gene matches. CDR3 region: CAWAGTRVDEQFF. The CDR3 region has the DNA TGTGCCTGGGCCGGGACTAGGGTGGATGAGCAGTTCTTC.

The CDR3 DNA sequence: TGTGCCAGCAGCTTAGTGGGTTCAGTGCCCCAGCATTTT. This gives the protein CASSLVGSVPQHF. This chain connects TRBV7-2 to TRBJ1-5; D gene unclear. CDR3 size: 13 residues. V was clipped by 1 base and J by 9 bases, with 10 bases between them. Germline CDR1 is SGHTA and CDR2 is FQGNSA. The variable domain in full, completed from reference TRBV7-2 and TRBJ1-5, reads GAGVSQSPSNKVTEKGKDVELRCDPISGHTALYWYRQSLGQGLEFLIYFQGNSAPDKSGLPSDRFSAERTGGSVSTLTIQRTQQEDSAVYLCASSLVGSVPQHFGDGTRLSIL.